A single sample gave rise to the 14 T cell receptor beta chains below, sequenced in a study of T cells in Graves' hyperthyroidism and ophthalmopathy. Researchers took RNA transcripts and amplified the TCR beta CDR3 regions from them. RT-PCR in the first round (using the HTBI primer set) targeted the TCR CDR3. TCRdb recomputed calls from the multiplex PCR reads with MiXCR, one row per CDR3 protein. The data show 560,000 or so distinct CDR3 sequences, with roughly 50% seen just once and nearly 8.5% held by the top ten. The sample comprised peripheral blood or thyroid tissue (not recorded which). The receptor source for this set is a young woman with Graves' hyperthyroidism.

This clonotype was counted only a few times. In DNA form, the CDR3 reads TGTGCCAGCAGCTTGAACGGGCCGAACACTGAAGCTTTCTTT. Its translation: CASSLNGPNTEAFF. The gene calls are TRBV7-9 and TRBJ1-1, with D unclear. Trimming pared 3 bases from V and 1 base from J, leaving 9 bases between. CDR1 and CDR2 (germline): SEHNR, FQNEAQ (reference sequence). The CDR3 consists of 14 residues.

This clonotype was counted a single time. The chain is built from TRBV15 and TRBJ2-7, with a possible D match to TRBD2 (5 bases). V shed 2 bases and J shed 0 bases, with 14 bases lying between them. CDR3 length equals 16 residues. Germline CDR1 LNHNV, CDR2 YYDKDF (reference sequence). The CDR3 spells CATSRRGASFSYEQYF. CDR3 nucleotide sequence: TGTGCCACCAGCAGAAGAGGAGCTAGCTTCTCCTACGAGCAGTACTTC. The full variable domain, rest sourced from reference TRBV15 and TRBJ2-7, is DAMVIQNPRYQVTQFGKPVTLSCSQTLNHNVMYWYQQKSSQAPKLLFHYYDKDFNNEADTPDNFQSRRPNTSFCFLDIRSPGLGDTAMYLCATSRRGASFSYEQYFGPGTRLTVT.

This clonotype occurred a few times. The chain combines TRBV25-1 with TRBJ1-2; 7 bases fit TRBD1. The germline V gene encodes CDR1 MGHDK and CDR2 SYGVNS. V lost 5 bases, J lost 10 bases, and 13 bases stayed unmatched. CDR3 size: 14 residues. The CDR3 nucleotides are TGTGCCAGCAGTTTTGGGACAGAGAGAGTTGACTACACCTTC. It encodes CASSFGTERVDYTF.

As to this clonotype: This may be a read error: a much more frequent sequence differs by one nucleotide. The V call is TRBV10-1, the J call TRBJ2-7; 7 bases map to TRBD1. The DNA matches TRBJ2-1 better at its end, which makes the J call doubtful. Germline lookup yields CDR1 WNHNN and CDR2 SYGVQD (reference sequence). This CDR3 contains 14 residues. The CDR3, as DNA: TGCGCCAGCAGTGAGGGTACAGGGGTCTACGAGCAGTTCTTC. It yields the protein CASSEGTGVYEQFF.

In this sample, this clonotype turned up once. With a much larger clone just one base away, this may be a read error. The chain carries TRBV14 and TRBJ1-1, with unresolved D. CDR1 is SGHDN and CDR2 is FVKESK in the germline V gene. The CDR3 is 13 amino acids. The CDR3 DNA follows: TGTGCCAGCAGCCAATTGAGGGCCACTGAAGCTTCCTTT. Protein: CASSQLRATEASF.

In its sample, this clonotype was seen many times. The J gene is TRBJ1-6, the V gene TRBV7-8; perhaps TRBD1 as D (5 bases). There are 17 residues in the CDR3. Looked up from germline, CDR1 is SGHVS and CDR2 is FQNEAQ. V was cut by 2 bases and J by 6 bases, with 17 bases left in between. The CDR3 loop is CASSLRSMQGPNSPLHF. CDR3 coding DNA: TGTGCCAGCAGCTTACGATCGATGCAGGGTCCTAATTCACCCCTCCACTTT.

Regarding this clonotype: This clone may be a read error of a much larger clone one base away. V usage is TRBV25-1 and J usage is TRBJ1-2; 7 nucleotides agree with TRBD1. The CDR3 extends over 13 amino acids. CDR1 is MGHDK and CDR2 is SYGVNS in the germline V gene. Trimming cost V 2 bases and J 6 bases; bases outside gene matches: 3. CDR3 residues: CASSEDRANGYTF. As DNA, the CDR3 is TGTGCCAGCAGTGAAGACAGGGCGAATGGCTACACCTTC.

This clonotype was seen at least ten times. The genes are TRBV7-2 and TRBJ2-7, with 10 nucleotides matching TRBD2. CDR3 length equals 14 residues. Germline CDR1 reads SGHTA; CDR2 reads FQGNSA. Losses at the gene ends were 2 bases for V and 6 bases for J; bases not matched to a gene: 4. The CDR3 DNA reads TGTGCCAGCAGCTTAACTAGCGGGACAGGCGAGCAGTACTTC. This sequence encodes CASSLTSGTGEQYF.

The chain links TRBV2 to TRBJ2-3; TRBD1 matches at 10 bases. V shed 6 bases and J 5 bases; nucleotides not matched to a gene: 8. CDR1 and CDR2 from the germline V gene are SNHLY and FYNNEI. The CDR3 length is 15 residues. DNA for the CDR3: TGTGCCAGCAGCAGACAGGGGGCGCAGGGAGATACGCAGTATTTT. It translates to CASSRQGAQGDTQYF.

The chain combines TRBV13 with TRBJ2-2, with D maybe TRBD1 (6 bases). V was trimmed by 5 bases and J by 4 bases, leaving 14 bases between them. This CDR3 region has 15 residues. The germline gives CDR1 PRHDT, CDR2 FYEKMQ (reference sequence). The chain's CDR3 is CASSVNQGITGELFF. CDR3 DNA: TGTGCCAGCAGCGTAAACCAGGGGATCACCGGGGAGCTGTTTTTT.

This clonotype was detected a few times. CDR3 region: CASRQGTYTGELFF. The CDR3 DNA is TGCGCCAGCAGACAGGGGACCTACACCGGGGAGCTGTTTTTT. J is TRBJ2-2 and V is TRBV5-1, with TRBD1 identical over 7 bases. The CDR3 consists of 14 residues. V was pared by 5 bases and J by 3 bases, with 4 bases of the junction left unmatched. In germline, CDR1 is SGHRS, CDR2 YFSETQ.

The rearrangement uses TRBV29-1 and TRBJ1-4; 8 bases are a match to TRBD1. Germline V CDR1 and CDR2: SQVTM, ANQGSEA. CDR3 length: 15 residues. After removal of 7 bases from V and 7 bases from J, the junction contained 14 bases not matched to a gene. This CDR3 is CSAYIQGAPGEKLFF. In nucleotides, the CDR3 is TGCAGCGCTTACATTCAGGGGGCGCCAGGTGAAAAACTGTTTTTT.

The chain has TRBV25-1 and TRBJ1-1; D call uncertain. Germline V gene data show CDR1 as MGHDK and CDR2 as SYGVNS. This CDR3 comprises 12 residues. V gave up 6 bases and J gave up 7 bases, with 12 bases separating them. The CDR3: CASSQDPYEAFF. The CDR3 nucleotides read TGTGCCAGCAGCCAGGACCCCTATGAAGCTTTCTTT.

V is TRBV7-9 and J is TRBJ2-7; 8 bases are shared with TRBD1. The CDR3 sequence is 13 residues long. The germline V gene has CDR1 SEHNR and CDR2 FQNEAQ (reference sequence). With V trimmed by 2 bases and J by 5 bases, 2 bases remained unmatched. DNA for the CDR3: TGTGCCAGCAGCTTAACGACAGGGGACGAGCAGTACTTC. It encodes CASSLTTGDEQYF. The full variable domain, completed using reference TRBV7-9 and TRBJ2-7, is DTGVSQNPRHKITKRGQNVTFRCDPISEHNRLYWYRQTLGQGPEFLTYFQNEAQLEKSRLLSDRFSAERPKGSFSTLEIQRTEQGDSAMYLCASSLTTGDEQYFGPGTRLTVT.